The present TCR beta chain was sequenced within a study of shared clonotypes between healthy human individuals. In the case of this clone: Its antigen is not known.

Repertoires were generated with immunoSEQ multiplex PCR, while TCRdb's copy carries only in-frame clones and drops some. The repertoire consists of about 2 million clones, with roughly 94% occurring once and the leading ten covering 0.85% to 1.3%. J lost 1 base, V lost 6 bases, and 6 bases had no gene match. The CDR3 is 14 residues long. Germline assignment: CDR1 SQVTM and CDR2 ANQGSEA. Study-level results: Compared with clonotypes that all four donors shared, non-shared clonotypes had lower generation probabilities.

Naive CD8 cells were CD45RO-negative, positively selected for CCR7, excluding terminally differentiated effector memory CD45RA+ cells. The chain is built from TRBV29-1 and TRBJ2-5, with 9 bases identical to TRBD2. The specimen sequenced was naive CD8+ T cells sorted from blood. The sequence was collected from a man in his late teens or twenties in good health. CDR3 amino acids: CSVVPSGVQETQYF. The CDR3 DNA sequence: TGCAGCGTGGTTCCTAGCGGGGTCCAAGAGACCCAGTACTTC.